Presented here are 14 T cell receptor beta chains from one specimen sequenced in a study of OX40 agonist ivuxolimab in advanced cancers. Profiled with immunoSEQ multiplex PCR; TCRdb holds only in-frame clones, not every one. This sample has tens of thousands of clones; 85% occur once, and the top ten carry 5.5% to 7.5%. This sample comprised CD4+ or CD8+ T cells sorted from blood, obtained in a trial of the OX40 agonist ivuxolimab. Every receptor here comes from an adult with an advanced solid tumor such as melanoma, head and neck, liver or kidney cancer.

This rearrangement joins TRBV11-2 to TRBJ2-3, with D unresolved. The germline V gene encodes CDR1 SGHAT and CDR2 FQNNGV. Trimming removed 5 bases at V and 7 bases at J, with 16 bases between. The CDR3 is made up of 14 amino acids. The CDR3 coding sequence is TGTGCCAGCAGCCTGGTGGCAGGTACTAATACGCAGTATTTT. It encodes CASSLVAGTNTQYF.

The rearrangement joins TRBV19 to TRBJ2-3, with 7 bases identical to TRBD1. The CDR3 has 14 amino acids. The V and J ends lost 5 bases and 6 bases, in that order; junction bases with no gene match: 8. Germline CDR1 is LNHDA and CDR2 is SQIVND (reference sequence). This CDR3 reads CASSWGTVGDTQYF. CDR3 DNA sequence: TGTGCCAGTAGTTGGGGGACAGTCGGGGATACGCAGTATTTT.

This chain uses TRBV15 with TRBJ2-3; D gene uncertain. Germline V gene lookup returns CDR1 LNHNV and CDR2 YYDKDF (reference sequence). V lost 0 bases and J 1 base, leaving 5 bases between the germline ends. This CDR3 is 14 amino acids long. CDR3 region: CATSRESGTDTQYF. CDR3 in DNA: TGTGCCACCAGCAGAGAAAGCGGCACAGATACGCAGTATTTT. Full variable domain (outside the CDR3, taken from reference TRBV15 and TRBJ2-3): DAMVIQNPRYQVTQFGKPVTLSCSQTLNHNVMYWYQQKSSQAPKLLFHYYDKDFNNEADTPDNFQSRRPNTSFCFLDIRSPGLGDTAMYLCATSRESGTDTQYFGPGTRLTVL.

This chain connects TRBV6-1 to TRBJ2-1, with a possible D match to TRBD1 (5 bases). Trimming removed 5 bases at V and 3 bases at J, with 11 bases between. Germline CDR1 reads MNHNS; CDR2 reads SASEGT. The CDR3 length is 14 residues. The CDR3 is CASSPGFDYNEQFF. The CDR3, as DNA: TGTGCCAGCAGTCCAGGGTTTGACTACAATGAGCAGTTCTTC.

The V call is TRBV7-2, the J call TRBJ2-5, with TRBD2 matching over 9 bases. CDR1 SGHTA and CDR2 FQGNSA come from the germline V gene. V shed 4 bases and J 5 bases; nucleotides not matched to a gene: 14. This CDR3 comprises 17 residues. The CDR3 region has the DNA TGTGCCAGCAGCTCGGGACTAGCCCTGAACGTGGGGGAGACCCAGTACTTC. It yields the protein CASSSGLALNVGETQYF.

The chain has TRBV13 and TRBJ2-1, with 7 bases that match TRBD2. Germline V gene data show CDR1 as PRHDT and CDR2 as FYEKMQ (reference sequence). Germline trimming cut 6 bases from V and 0 bases from J; bases unmatched to any gene: 8. The CDR3 totals 16 residues. CDR3 sequence: CASRWRGSSSYNEQFF. DNA for the CDR3: TGTGCCAGCAGATGGCGGGGGTCTAGCTCCTACAATGAGCAGTTCTTC.

J is TRBJ1-5 and V is TRBV18; no clear D gene. The CDR3 contains 15 residues. V was trimmed by 1 base and J by 6 bases, leaving 13 bases between them. Germline V gene sequence: CDR1 KGHSH, CDR2 LQKENI. The CDR3 bases are TGTGCCAGCTCACCACGCACACAAAACGGTCAGCCCCAGCATTTT. It specifies CASSPRTQNGQPQHF.

The chain uses TRBV7-2 and TRBJ1-2; D not resolved. Trimming shortened V by 5 bases and J by 8 bases, and 12 bases separated the two germline ends. The CDR3 spans 12 residues. Germline V gene lookup returns CDR1 SGHTA and CDR2 FQGNSA. The CDR3 sequence: CASSPGARGYTF. CDR3 in DNA: TGTGCCAGCAGCCCCGGTGCACGAGGCTACACCTTC.

Only a few counts were recorded for this clone. The V and J genes are TRBV11-2 and TRBJ1-2; D call uncertain. V was clipped by 4 bases and J by 7 bases, with 7 bases between them. From germline, CDR1 is SGHAT and CDR2 FQNNGV. This CDR3 comprises 11 residues. The CDR3, as DNA: TGTGCCAGCAGCTCCAGATTTGGCTACACCTTC. This sequence encodes CASSSRFGYTF. The full variable domain, rest sourced from reference TRBV11-2 and TRBJ1-2, is EAGVAQSPRYKIIEKRQSVAFWCNPISGHATLYWYQQILGQGPKLLIQFQNNGVVDDSQLPKDRFSAERLKGVDSTLKIQPAKLEDSAVYLCASSSRFGYTFGSGTRLTVV.

This sequence joins TRBV19 and TRBJ2-7; 9 nucleotides agree with TRBD2. The CDR3 is made up of 16 amino acids. Germline CDR1 is LNHDA and CDR2 is SQIVND (reference sequence). The ends lost 5 bases at V and 4 bases at J; junction bases unmatched: 12. Here the CDR3 reads CASSWVAGEGPYEQYF. The CDR3 DNA sequence: TGTGCCAGTAGTTGGGTAGCGGGAGAAGGTCCTTACGAGCAGTACTTC.

V gene TRBV6-5 combines with J gene TRBJ2-6, with D tentatively TRBD1 (5 bases). V was cut by 6 bases and J by 1 base, with 10 bases left in between. CDR1 MNHEY and CDR2 SVGAGI come from the germline V gene. CDR3 length: 15 amino acids. As DNA, the CDR3 is TGTGCCAGCAGACCGAACAGGTCTGGGGCCAACGTCCTGACTTTC. It translates to CASRPNRSGANVLTF.

The chain recombines TRBV4-3 with TRBJ2-7; weak D call: TRBD1 (5 bases). CDR1 LGHNA and CDR2 YSLEER come from the germline V gene. The ends were cut back, 1 base at V and 1 base at J, with 11 bases in the middle. The CDR3 covers 15 residues. CDR3: CASSQGQGRSYEQYF. In nucleotides, the CDR3 is TGCGCCAGCAGCCAAGGTCAGGGTAGGTCCTACGAGCAGTACTTC.

This chain links TRBV7-9 with TRBJ2-3; 8 bases are a match to TRBD1. Looked up from germline, CDR1 is SEHNR and CDR2 is FQNEAQ (reference sequence). Losses at the gene ends were 2 bases for V and 2 bases for J; bases not matched to a gene: 3. CDR3 length: 15 residues. The CDR3 nucleotides read TGTGCCAGCAGCTTAAGGACAGGGAACACAGATACGCAGTATTTT. As protein: CASSLRTGNTDTQYF.

The chain joins TRBV7-9 to TRBJ2-2; D ambiguous. The ends were cut back, 5 bases at V and 15 bases at J, with 16 bases in the middle. The CDR3 contains 12 residues. The germline V gene has CDR1 SEHNR and CDR2 FQNEAQ (reference sequence). CDR3 sequence reads: CASSPRAPQVFF. CDR3 DNA sequence: TGTGCCAGCAGCCCCCGGGCTCCCCAGGTGTTTTTT.